Below are 12 T cell receptor beta chains sequenced from a single sample in a study of shared clonotypes between healthy human individuals. CD45RO-negative, CCR7-selected cells formed the naive CD8 fraction, which excluded terminally differentiated effector memory CD45RA+ cells. Method: immunoSEQ multiplex PCR; TCRdb's copy keeps in-frame clones and lacks some. The sample yields about 820,000 clones, nearly 95% seen once. Sequenced sample: naive CD8+ T cells sorted from blood. The receptors were sampled from a young man in good health.

The genes are TRBV6-5 and TRBJ2-2, with D hard to call. V was pared by 2 bases and J by 8 bases, with 9 bases between. The CDR3 is 13 amino acids. CDR1 is MNHEY, CDR2 SVGAGI, per germline. The CDR3 DNA sequence: TGTGCCAGCAGTTACCATAATAAAGGGGAGCTGTTTTTT. It is translated as CASSYHNKGELFF.

CDR3 in DNA: TGTGCCAGCAGTGAACAGGGGGTGGAGACCCAGTACTTC. Translated: CASSEQGVETQYF. The chain recombines TRBV2 with TRBJ2-5; 7 bases line up with TRBD1. CDR1 is SNHLY and CDR2 is FYNNEI in the germline V gene. Trimming cost V 2 bases and J 5 bases; bases outside gene matches: 2. This CDR3 spans 13 amino acids.

This chain connects TRBV5-6 to TRBJ1-1, with 8 bases matching TRBD1. The junction had 8 bases not matched to a gene; V was cut back by 4 bases and J by 6 bases. The CDR3 is 14 amino acids. CDR1 is SGHDT, CDR2 YYEEEE, per germline. The CDR3: CASSRWTGWSEAFF. CDR3 nucleotide sequence: TGTGCCAGCAGCCGCTGGACAGGGTGGTCTGAAGCTTTCTTT.

The rearrangement uses TRBV27 and TRBJ2-2, with D maybe TRBD2 (5 bases). The germline V gene has CDR1 MNHEY and CDR2 SMNVEV (reference sequence). Trimming removed 3 bases at V and 5 bases at J, with 16 bases between. This CDR3 contains 16 residues. The CDR3 bases are TGTGCCAGCAGTTTTTCTGGTGGGAGCCAGACCGGGGAGCTGTTTTTT. The encoded protein is CASSFSGGSQTGELFF.

The chain uses TRBV6-1 and TRBJ2-7; 7 bases map to TRBD1. V shed 5 bases and J 5 bases; nucleotides not matched to a gene: 6. CDR3 length: 13 residues. CDR1 and CDR2 from the germline V gene are MNHNS and SASEGT. In DNA form, the CDR3 reads TGTGCCAGCAGTCTCCGACAGGGCCACGAGCAGTACTTC. Its protein is CASSLRQGHEQYF.

This clone was seen a handful of times. The rearrangement joins TRBV2 to TRBJ1-1; the D is unclear. Between the trimmed V and J ends, which lost 6 bases and 2 bases, there was a span of 4 bases. This CDR3 spans 11 amino acids. Looked up from germline, CDR1 is SNHLY and CDR2 is FYNNEI. CDR3 residues: CASSRNTEAFF. The CDR3 nucleotides read TGTGCCAGCAGCAGAAACACTGAAGCTTTCTTT.

The J gene is TRBJ2-3, the V gene TRBV19, with no clear D. Germline CDR1 is LNHDA and CDR2 is SQIVND (reference sequence). V lost 3 bases to trimming and J lost 6 bases, with 7 bases between them. The CDR3 runs 12 residues. The chain's CDR3 is CASSMGIDTQYF. The CDR3 region has the DNA TGTGCCAGTAGTATGGGAATCGATACGCAGTATTTT.

The sample holds one count of this clone. This chain links TRBV7-9 with TRBJ1-2; 12 positions agree with TRBD1. V shed 5 bases, J shed 5 bases, and the junction held 9 bases outside the gene matches. In germline, CDR1 is SEHNR, CDR2 FQNEAQ (reference sequence). The CDR3 is 16 residues long. As DNA, the CDR3 is TGTGCCAGCAGCCCCTACCGGGACAGGGGGCGGTATGGCTACACCTTC. As protein: CASSPYRDRGRYGYTF.

The rearrangement joins TRBV29-1 to TRBJ2-1, with 11 bases identical to TRBD2. CDR3 size: 17 residues. Germline assignment: CDR1 SQVTM and CDR2 ANQGSEA. V shed 3 bases, J shed 0 bases, and the junction held 7 bases outside the gene matches. CDR3 amino acids: CSVEGLAVSSSYNEQFF. As DNA, the CDR3 is TGCAGCGTTGAGGGACTAGCGGTCTCAAGCTCCTACAATGAGCAGTTCTTC.

This clone occurred many times. The J gene is TRBJ2-7, the V gene TRBV10-3; D tentatively reads TRBD1 or TRBD2 (5 bases each). The CDR3 is 12 amino acids. V lost 8 bases and J 2 bases, leaving 10 bases between the germline ends. Germline CDR1 reads ENHRY; CDR2 reads SYGVKD. The CDR3, as DNA: TGTGCCATCCGGGACGGAACCTACGAGCAGTACTTC. It translates to CAIRDGTYEQYF.

As regards this clone: The same CDR3 arises from other DNA sequences in this sample as well. This rearrangement joins TRBV9 to TRBJ2-7, with TRBD2 matching over 9 bases. The CDR3 has 14 amino acids. Per germline, CDR1 SGDLS and CDR2 YYNGEE. V lost 0 bases, J lost 3 bases, and 1 base stayed unmatched. The CDR3 region is CASSVGLADYEQYF. The CDR3 nucleotides are TGTGCCAGCAGCGTAGGACTAGCGGACTACGAGCAGTACTTC.

The chain has TRBV10-2 and TRBJ1-5, with D perhaps matching TRBD1 (6 bases). Germline CDR1 and CDR2: WSHSY and SAAADI. The CDR3 is 13 amino acids. The V and J ends lost 3 bases and 8 bases respectively, with 11 bases between them. CDR3 in DNA: TGCGCCAGCAGTGATTCCAGGGGAGAGCCCCAGCATTTT. This codes for CASSDSRGEPQHF.